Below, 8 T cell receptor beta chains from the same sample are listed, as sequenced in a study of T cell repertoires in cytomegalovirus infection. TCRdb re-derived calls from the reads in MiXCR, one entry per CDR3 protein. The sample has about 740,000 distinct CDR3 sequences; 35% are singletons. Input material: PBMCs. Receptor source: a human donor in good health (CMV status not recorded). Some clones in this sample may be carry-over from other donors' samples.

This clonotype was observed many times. The CDR3 here is CASSLSDYGYTF. DNA of the CDR3: TGTGCCAGCAGCTTAAGTGACTATGGCTACACCTTC. J is TRBJ1-2 and V is TRBV28, with unresolved D. Trimming cost V 6 bases and J 3 bases, with 8 bases left between them. The CDR3 loop spans 12 amino acids. Germline values: CDR1 MDHEN, CDR2 SYDVKM.

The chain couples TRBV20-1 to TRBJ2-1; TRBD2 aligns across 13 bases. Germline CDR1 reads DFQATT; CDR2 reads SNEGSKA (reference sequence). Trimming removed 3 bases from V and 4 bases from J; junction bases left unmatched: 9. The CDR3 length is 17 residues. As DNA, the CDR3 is TGCAGTGCTAGGTCCGGGACTAGCGGGGCCCTTTACAATGAGCAGTTCTTC. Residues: CSARSGTSGALYNEQFF.

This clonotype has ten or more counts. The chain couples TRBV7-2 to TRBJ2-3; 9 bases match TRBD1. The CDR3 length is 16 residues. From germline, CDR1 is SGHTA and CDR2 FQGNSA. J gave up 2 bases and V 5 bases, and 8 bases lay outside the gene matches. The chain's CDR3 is CASSPAGTGFTDTQYF. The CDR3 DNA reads TGTGCCAGCAGCCCAGCCGGGACAGGGTTCACAGATACGCAGTATTTT.

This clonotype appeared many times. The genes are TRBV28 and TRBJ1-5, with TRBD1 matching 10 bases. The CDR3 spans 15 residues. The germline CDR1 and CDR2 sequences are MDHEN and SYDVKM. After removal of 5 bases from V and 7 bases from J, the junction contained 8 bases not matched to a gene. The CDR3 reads CASSGPGTGAQPQHF. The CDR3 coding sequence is TGTGCCAGCAGTGGCCCCGGGACAGGGGCCCAGCCCCAGCATTTT.

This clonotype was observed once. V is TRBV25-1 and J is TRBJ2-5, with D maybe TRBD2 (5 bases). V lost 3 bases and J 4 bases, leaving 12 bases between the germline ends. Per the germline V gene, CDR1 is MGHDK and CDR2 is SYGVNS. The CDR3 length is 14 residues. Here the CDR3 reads CASSDPGILETQYF. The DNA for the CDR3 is TGTGCCAGCAGTGATCCCGGGATCCTAGAGACCCAGTACTTC.

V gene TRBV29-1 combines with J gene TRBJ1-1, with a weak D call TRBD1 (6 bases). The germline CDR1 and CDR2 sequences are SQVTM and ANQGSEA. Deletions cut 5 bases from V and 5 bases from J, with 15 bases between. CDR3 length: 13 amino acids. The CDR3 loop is CSVFYRVRTEAFF. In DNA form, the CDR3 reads TGCAGCGTTTTCTACAGGGTTAGAACTGAAGCTTTCTTT.

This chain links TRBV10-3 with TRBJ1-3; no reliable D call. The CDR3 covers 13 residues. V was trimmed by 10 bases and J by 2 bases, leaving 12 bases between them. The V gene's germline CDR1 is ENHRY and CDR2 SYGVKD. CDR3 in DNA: TGTGCCACCCGATTTGCGGCTGGAAACACCATATATTTT. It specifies CATRFAAGNTIYF.

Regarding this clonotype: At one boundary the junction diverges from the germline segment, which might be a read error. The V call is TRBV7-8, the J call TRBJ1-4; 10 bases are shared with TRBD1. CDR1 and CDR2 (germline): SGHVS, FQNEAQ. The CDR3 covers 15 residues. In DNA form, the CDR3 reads TGTGCCAGCAGCCCGGGGACAGGGGAGAATGAAAAACTGTTATTT. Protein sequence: CASSPGTGENEKLLF.